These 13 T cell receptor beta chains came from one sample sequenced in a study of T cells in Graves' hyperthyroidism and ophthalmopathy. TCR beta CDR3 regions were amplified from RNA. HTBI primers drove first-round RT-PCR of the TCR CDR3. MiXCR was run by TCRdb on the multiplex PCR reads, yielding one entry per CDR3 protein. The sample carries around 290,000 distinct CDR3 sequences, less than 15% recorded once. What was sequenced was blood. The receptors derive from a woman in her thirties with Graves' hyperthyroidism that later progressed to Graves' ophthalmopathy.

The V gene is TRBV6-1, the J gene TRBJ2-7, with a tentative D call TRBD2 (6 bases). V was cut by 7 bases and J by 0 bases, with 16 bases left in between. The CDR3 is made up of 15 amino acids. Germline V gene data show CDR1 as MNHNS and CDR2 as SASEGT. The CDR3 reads CASKAPEGISYEQYF. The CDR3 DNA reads TGTGCCAGCAAGGCACCGGAGGGGATCTCCTACGAGCAGTACTTC.

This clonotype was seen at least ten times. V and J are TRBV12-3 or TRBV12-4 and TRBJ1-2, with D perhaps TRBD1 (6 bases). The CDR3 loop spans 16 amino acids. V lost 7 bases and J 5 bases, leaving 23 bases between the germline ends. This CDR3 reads CASTTYPENRAYGYTF. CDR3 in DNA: TGTGCCAGCACCACCTACCCCGAAAACAGGGCGTATGGCTACACCTTC.

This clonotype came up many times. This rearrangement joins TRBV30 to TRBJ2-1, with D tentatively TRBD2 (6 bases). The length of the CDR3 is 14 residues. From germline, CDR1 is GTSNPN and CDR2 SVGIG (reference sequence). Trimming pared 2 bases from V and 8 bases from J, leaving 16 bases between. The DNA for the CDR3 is TGTGCCTGGAGTAACCTCGCCGGCGGGGATGAGCAGTTCTTC. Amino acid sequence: CAWSNLAGGDEQFF.

The CDR3 nucleotides read TGTGCCAGCAGCGAAGAGACAGTCGTAGACATTCAGTACTTC. This encodes CASSEETVVDIQYF. This chain connects TRBV7-9 to TRBJ2-4, with D maybe TRBD1 (5 bases). Trimming removed 5 bases from V and 8 bases from J, with 16 bases in between. The CDR3 consists of 14 residues. Germline V CDR1 and CDR2: SEHNR, FQNEAQ (reference sequence).

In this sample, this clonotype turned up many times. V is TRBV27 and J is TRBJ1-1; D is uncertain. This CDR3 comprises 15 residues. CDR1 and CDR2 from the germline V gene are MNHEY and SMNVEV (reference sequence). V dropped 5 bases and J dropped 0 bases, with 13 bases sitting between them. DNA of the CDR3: TGTGCCAGCAGTCCCCACCCCGACCTGAACACTGAAGCTTTCTTT. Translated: CASSPHPDLNTEAFF.

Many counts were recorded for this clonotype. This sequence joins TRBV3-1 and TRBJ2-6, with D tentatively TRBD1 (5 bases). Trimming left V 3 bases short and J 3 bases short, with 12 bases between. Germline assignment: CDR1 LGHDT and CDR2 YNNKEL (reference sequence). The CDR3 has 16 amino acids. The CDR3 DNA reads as TGTGCCAGCAGCCACCTCCAGGGTTATGGGGCCAACGTCCTGACTTTC. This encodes CASSHLQGYGANVLTF.

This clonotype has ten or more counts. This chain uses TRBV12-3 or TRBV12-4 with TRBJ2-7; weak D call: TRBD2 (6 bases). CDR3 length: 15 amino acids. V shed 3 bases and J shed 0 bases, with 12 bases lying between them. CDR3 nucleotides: TGTGCCAGCAGTTTTGGCGGGATCAACTCCTACGAGCAGTACTTC. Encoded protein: CASSFGGINSYEQYF.

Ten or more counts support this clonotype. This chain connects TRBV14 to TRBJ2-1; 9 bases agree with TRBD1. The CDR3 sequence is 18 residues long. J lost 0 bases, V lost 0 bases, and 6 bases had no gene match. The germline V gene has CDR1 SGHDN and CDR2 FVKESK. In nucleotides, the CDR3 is TGTGCCAGCAGCCAAGACTCCCGACAGGGGGTCTCCTACAATGAGCAGTTCTTC. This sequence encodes CASSQDSRQGVSYNEQFF. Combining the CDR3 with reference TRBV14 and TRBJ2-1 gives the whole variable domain EAGVTQFPSHSVIEKGQTVTLRCDPISGHDNLYWYRRVMGKEIKFLLHFVKESKQDESGMPNNRFLAERTGGTYSTLKVQPAELEDSGVYFCASSQDSRQGVSYNEQFFGPGTRLTVL.

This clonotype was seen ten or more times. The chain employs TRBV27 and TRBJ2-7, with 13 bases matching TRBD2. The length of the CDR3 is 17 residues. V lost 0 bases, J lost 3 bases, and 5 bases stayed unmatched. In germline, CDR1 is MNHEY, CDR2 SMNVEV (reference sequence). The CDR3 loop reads CASSLSPGLAGHYEQYF. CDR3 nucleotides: TGTGCCAGCAGTTTATCCCCGGGACTAGCGGGACACTACGAGCAGTACTTC.

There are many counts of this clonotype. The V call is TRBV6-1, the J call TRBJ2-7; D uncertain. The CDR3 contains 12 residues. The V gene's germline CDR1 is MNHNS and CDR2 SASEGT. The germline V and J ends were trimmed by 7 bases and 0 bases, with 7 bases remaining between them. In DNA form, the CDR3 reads TGTGCCAGCACTCGGAGCTCCTACGAGCAGTACTTC. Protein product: CASTRSSYEQYF.

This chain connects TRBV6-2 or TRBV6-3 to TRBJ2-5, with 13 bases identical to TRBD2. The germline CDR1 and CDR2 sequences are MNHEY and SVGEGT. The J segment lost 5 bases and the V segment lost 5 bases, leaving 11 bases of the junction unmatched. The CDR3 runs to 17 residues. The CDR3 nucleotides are TGTGCCAGCAGTCGGACTAGCGGGAGTCTTCTTGGTGAGACCCAGTACTTC. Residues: CASSRTSGSLLGETQYF.

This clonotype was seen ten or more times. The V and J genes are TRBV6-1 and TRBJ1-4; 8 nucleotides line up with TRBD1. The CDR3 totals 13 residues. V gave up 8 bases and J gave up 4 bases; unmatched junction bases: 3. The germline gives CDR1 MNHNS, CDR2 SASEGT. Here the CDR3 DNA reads TGTGCCAGCGGACAGGGAGTTAATGAAAAACTGTTTTTT. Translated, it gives CASGQGVNEKLFF.

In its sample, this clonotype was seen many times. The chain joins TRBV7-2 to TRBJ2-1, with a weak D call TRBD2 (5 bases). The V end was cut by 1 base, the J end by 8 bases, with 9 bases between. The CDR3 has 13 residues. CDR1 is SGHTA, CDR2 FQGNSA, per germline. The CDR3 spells CASSLGLRDEQFF. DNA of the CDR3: TGTGCCAGCAGCTTAGGGTTGAGGGATGAGCAGTTCTTC. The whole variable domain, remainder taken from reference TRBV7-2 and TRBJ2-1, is GAGVSQSPSNKVTEKGKDVELRCDPISGHTALYWYRQSLGQGLEFLIYFQGNSAPDKSGLPSDRFSAERTGGSVSTLTIQRTQQEDSAVYLCASSLGLRDEQFFGPGTRLTVL.